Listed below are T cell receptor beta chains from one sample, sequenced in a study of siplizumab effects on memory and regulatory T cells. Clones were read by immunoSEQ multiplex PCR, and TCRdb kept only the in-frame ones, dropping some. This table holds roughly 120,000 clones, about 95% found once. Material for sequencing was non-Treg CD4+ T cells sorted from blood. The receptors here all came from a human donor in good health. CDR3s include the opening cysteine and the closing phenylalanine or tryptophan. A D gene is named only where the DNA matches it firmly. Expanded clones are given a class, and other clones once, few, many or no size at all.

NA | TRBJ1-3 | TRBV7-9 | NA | CASSQHRVGNTIYF | TGTGCCAGCAGTCAACACAGGGTTGGAAACACCATATATTTT
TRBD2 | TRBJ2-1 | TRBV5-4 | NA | CASSFGTSILLSYNEQFF | TGTGCCAGCAGCTTTGGGACTAGCATTTTACTTTCCTACAATGAGCAGTTCTTC
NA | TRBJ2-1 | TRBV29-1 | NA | CSVAGSNNEQFF | TGCAGCGTTGCCGGGAGCAACAATGAGCAGTTCTTC
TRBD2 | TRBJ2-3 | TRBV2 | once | CASSGRAGGRDTQYF | TGTGCCAGCAGTGGTAGAGCGGGAGGTAGGGATACGCAGTATTTT
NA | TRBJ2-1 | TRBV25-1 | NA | CASSGPRLSRYNEQFF | TGTGCCAGCAGTGGACCTCGGTTGTCTAGATACAATGAGCAGTTCTTC
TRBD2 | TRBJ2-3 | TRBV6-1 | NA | CASSEAGGASGLGSWTQYF | TGTGCCAGCAGTGAAGCGGGAGGGGCCAGCGGGCTCGGTTCATGGACGCAGTATTTT
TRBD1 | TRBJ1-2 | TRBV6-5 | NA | CASRTTGGAGGYTF | TGTGCCAGCAGAACGACAGGGGGCGCGGGGGGCTACACCTTC
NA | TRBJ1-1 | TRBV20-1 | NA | CSAPGVTEAFF | TGCAGTGCCCCCGGGGTTACTGAAGCTTTCTTT
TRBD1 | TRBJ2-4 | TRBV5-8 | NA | CASSVRTGGNIQYF | TGTGCCAGCAGCGTAAGGACAGGGGGGAACATTCAGTACTTC
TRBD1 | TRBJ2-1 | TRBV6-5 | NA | CASSYSIQGLNEQFF | TGTGCCAGCAGTTACTCTATACAGGGGTTGAATGAGCAGTTCTTC
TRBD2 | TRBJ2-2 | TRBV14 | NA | CASSTRTSGGLTNTGELFF | TGTGCCAGCAGCACCCGGACTAGCGGGGGCCTCACGAACACCGGGGAGCTGTTTTTT
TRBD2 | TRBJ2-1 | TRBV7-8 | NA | CASSSPPSGAEQFF | TGTGCCAGCAGCTCGCCCCCCAGCGGGGCTGAGCAGTTCTTC
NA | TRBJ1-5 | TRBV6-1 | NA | CASSEGLQGWNQPQHF | TGTGCCAGCAGTGAAGGATTACAGGGCTGGAATCAGCCCCAGCATTTT
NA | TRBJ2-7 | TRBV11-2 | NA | CASSQLGSYEQYF | TGTGCCAGCAGCCAACTAGGAAGCTACGAGCAGTACTTC
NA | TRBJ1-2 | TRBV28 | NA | CASSLIGGGGYTF | TGTGCCAGCAGTTTAATTGGGGGAGGAGGCTACACCTTC
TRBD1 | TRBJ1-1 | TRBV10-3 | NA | CAINPGQGWTEAFF | TGTGCCATCAATCCGGGACAGGGTTGGACTGAAGCTTTCTTT
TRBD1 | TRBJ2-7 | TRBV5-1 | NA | CASSPTGTGGPTGSYEQYF | TGCGCCAGCAGCCCAACCGGGACAGGGGGCCCCACGGGGTCCTACGAGCAGTACTTC
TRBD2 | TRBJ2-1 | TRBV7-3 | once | CASSSPGLAGIEQFF | TGTGCCAGCAGCTCTCCCGGACTAGCGGGAATTGAGCAGTTCTTC
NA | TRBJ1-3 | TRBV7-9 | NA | CASSPISGNTIYF | TGTGCCAGCAGCCCAATCTCTGGAAACACCATATATTTT
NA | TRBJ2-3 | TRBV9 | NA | CASSPPWRDGTDTQYF | TGTGCCAGCAGCCCCCCCTGGCGGGACGGCACAGATACGCAGTATTTT
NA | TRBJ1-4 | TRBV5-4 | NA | CASSVNPTGLSEKLFF | TGTGCCAGCAGCGTGAACCCGACAGGCCTGAGTGAAAAACTGTTTTTT
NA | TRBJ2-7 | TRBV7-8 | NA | CASSLAQSVYEQYF | TGTGCCAGCAGCTTAGCGCAATCCGTCTACGAGCAGTACTTC
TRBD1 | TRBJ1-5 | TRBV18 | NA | CASSPPHRGLSNQPQHF | TGTGCCAGCTCACCACCCCACAGGGGGCTTAGCAATCAGCCCCAGCATTTT
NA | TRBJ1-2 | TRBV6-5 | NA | CASSSRRTNYGYTF | TGTGCCAGCAGCTCACGGCGCACTAACTATGGCTACACCTTC
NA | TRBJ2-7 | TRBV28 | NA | CASSLQGPLYEQYF | TGTGCCAGCAGTTTACAGGGGCCCCTCTACGAGCAGTACTTC
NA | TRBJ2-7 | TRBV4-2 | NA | CASSGGGQYEQYF | TGTGCCAGCAGCGGCGGAGGACAGTACGAGCAGTACTTC
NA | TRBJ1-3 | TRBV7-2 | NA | CASSLSGLSSGNTIYF | TGTGCCAGCAGCTTAAGTGGGTTGAGCTCTGGAAACACCATATATTTT
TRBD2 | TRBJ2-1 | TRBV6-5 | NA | CASSPRLAGNNEQFF | TGTGCCAGCAGTCCACGACTAGCGGGGAACAATGAGCAGTTCTTC
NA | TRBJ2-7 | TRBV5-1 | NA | CASSPAISGAGYEQYF | TGCGCCAGCAGCCCTGCTATATCGGGAGCCGGCTACGAGCAGTACTTC
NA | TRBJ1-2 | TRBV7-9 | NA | CASSLAEAGFGYTF | TGTGCCAGCAGCTTAGCGGAGGCAGGGTTTGGCTACACCTTC
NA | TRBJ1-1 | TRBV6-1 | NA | CASIWGTLGTEAFF | TGTGCCAGCATTTGGGGGACATTGGGCACTGAAGCTTTCTTT
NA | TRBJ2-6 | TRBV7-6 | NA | CASSFTGSGANVLTF | TGTGCCAGCAGCTTCACGGGGTCTGGGGCCAACGTCCTGACTTTC
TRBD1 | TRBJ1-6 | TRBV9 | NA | CASSDPTGGGTSPLHF | TGTGCCAGCAGCGACCCGACAGGGGGAGGAACCTCACCCCTCCACTTT
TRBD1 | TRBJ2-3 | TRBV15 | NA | CATSRGDRGHVDTQYF | TGTGCCACCAGCAGAGGAGACAGGGGGCATGTAGATACGCAGTATTTT
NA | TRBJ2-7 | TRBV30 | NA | CAWDLGYEQYF | TGTGCCTGGGACCTTGGGTACGAGCAGTACTTC
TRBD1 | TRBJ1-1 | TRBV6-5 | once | CASSLDRESAFF | TGTGCCAGCAGCCTGGACAGGGAATCAGCTTTCTTT
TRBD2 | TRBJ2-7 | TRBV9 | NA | CASSVVSGVTYEQYF | TGTGCCAGCAGCGTAGTTAGCGGGGTTACCTACGAGCAGTACTTC
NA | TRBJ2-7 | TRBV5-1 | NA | CASSAAPGYAYEQYF | TGCGCCAGCAGCGCCGCCCCAGGGTACGCCTACGAGCAGTACTTC
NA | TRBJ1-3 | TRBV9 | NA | CASSVGDTSSGNTIYF | TGTGCCAGCAGCGTAGGTGACACCAGCTCTGGAAACACCATATATTTT
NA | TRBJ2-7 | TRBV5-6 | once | CASSQGRSFGYEQYF | TGTGCCAGCAGTCAGGGTAGGTCCTTTGGGTACGAGCAGTACTTC
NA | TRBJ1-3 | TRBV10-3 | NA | CAISGTSGNTIYF | TGTGCCATCAGTGGGACGTCTGGAAACACCATATATTTT
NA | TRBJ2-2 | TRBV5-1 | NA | CASSSNKGGDTGELFF | TGCGCCAGCAGCTCGAATAAGGGGGGCGACACCGGGGAGCTGTTTTTT
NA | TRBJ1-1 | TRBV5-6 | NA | CASSLRRDTEAFF | TGTGCCAGCAGCTTGAGGAGGGACACTGAAGCTTTCTTT
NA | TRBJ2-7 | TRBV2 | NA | CASSEGLVRGTEPPKQYF | TGTGCCAGCAGTGAGGGTTTGGTCCGGGGGACAGAGCCCCCCAAGCAGTACTTC